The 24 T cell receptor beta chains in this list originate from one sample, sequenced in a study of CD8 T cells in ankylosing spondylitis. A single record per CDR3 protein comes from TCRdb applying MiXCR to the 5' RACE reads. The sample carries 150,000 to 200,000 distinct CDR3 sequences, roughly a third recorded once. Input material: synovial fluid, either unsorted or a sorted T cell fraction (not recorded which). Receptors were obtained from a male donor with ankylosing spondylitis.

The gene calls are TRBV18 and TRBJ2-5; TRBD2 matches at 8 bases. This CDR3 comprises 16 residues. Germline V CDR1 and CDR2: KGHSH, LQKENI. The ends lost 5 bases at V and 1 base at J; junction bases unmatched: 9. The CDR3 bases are TGTGCCAGCTCATCACGGCGGGGGGAGCTCCAAGAGACCCAGTACTTC. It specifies CASSSRRGELQETQYF.

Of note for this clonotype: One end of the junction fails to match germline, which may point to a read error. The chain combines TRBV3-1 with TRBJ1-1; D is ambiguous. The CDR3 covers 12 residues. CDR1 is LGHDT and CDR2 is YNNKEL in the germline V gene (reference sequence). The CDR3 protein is CTSSLKNGEAFF. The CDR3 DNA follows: TGTACCAGCAGCTTGAAAAACGGAGAAGCTTTCTTT.

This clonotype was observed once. The CDR3: CASSERSQGLRQYF. The CDR3 region has the DNA TGTGCCAGCAGTGAAAGGAGTCAGGGACTCCGCCAGTACTTC. V gene TRBV2 combines with J gene TRBJ2-7; tentatively, D is TRBD2 (6 bases). Germline CDR1 is SNHLY and CDR2 is FYNNEI. The V end lost 2 bases, the J end lost 10 bases, and 18 bases lay between the germline ends. There are 14 residues in the CDR3.

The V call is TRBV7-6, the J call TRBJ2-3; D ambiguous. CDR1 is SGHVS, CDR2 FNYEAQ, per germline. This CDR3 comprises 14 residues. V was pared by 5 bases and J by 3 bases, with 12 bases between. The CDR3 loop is CASSPSLVTDTQYF. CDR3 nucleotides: TGTGCCAGCAGCCCCAGTCTAGTAACAGATACGCAGTATTTT.

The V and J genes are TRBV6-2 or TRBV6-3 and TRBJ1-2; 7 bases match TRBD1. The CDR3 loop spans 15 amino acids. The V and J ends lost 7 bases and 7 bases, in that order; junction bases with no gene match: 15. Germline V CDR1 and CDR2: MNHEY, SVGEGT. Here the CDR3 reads CASTRDSIVISGYTF. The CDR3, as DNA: TGTGCCAGCACACGGGACAGCATTGTTATTTCTGGCTACACCTTC.

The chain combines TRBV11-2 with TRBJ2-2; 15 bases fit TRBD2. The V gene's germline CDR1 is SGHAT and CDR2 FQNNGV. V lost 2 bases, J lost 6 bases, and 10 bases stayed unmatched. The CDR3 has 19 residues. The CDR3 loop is CASSLFGTSGRRTAGELFF. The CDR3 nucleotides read TGTGCCAGCAGCTTATTTGGGACTAGCGGGAGGAGGACGGCCGGGGAGCTGTTTTTT.

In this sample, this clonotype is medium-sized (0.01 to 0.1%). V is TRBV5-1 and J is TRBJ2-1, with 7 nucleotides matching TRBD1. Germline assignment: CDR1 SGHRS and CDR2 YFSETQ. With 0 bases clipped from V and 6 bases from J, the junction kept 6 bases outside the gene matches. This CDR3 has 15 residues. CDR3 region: CASSLDGQVVNEQFF. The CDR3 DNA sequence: TGCGCCAGCAGCTTGGACGGACAGGTTGTCAATGAGCAGTTCTTC.

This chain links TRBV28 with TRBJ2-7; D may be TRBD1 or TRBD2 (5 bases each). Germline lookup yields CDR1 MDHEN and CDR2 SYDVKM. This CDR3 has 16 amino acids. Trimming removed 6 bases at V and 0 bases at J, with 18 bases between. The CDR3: CASRSMGPLTSYEQYF. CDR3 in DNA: TGTGCCAGCAGGTCAATGGGACCCCTTACCTCCTACGAGCAGTACTTC.

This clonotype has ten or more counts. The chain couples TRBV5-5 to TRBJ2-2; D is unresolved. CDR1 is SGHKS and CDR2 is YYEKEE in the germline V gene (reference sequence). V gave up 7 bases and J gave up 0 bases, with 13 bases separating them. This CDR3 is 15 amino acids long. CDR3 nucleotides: TGTGCCAGCTGGACCGACATCTCGAACACCGGGGAGCTGTTTTTT. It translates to CASWTDISNTGELFF.

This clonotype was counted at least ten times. CDR3 sequence reads: CASSPKTGGTEAFF. DNA of the CDR3: TGTGCCAGCAGCCCCAAAACAGGGGGCACTGAAGCTTTCTTT. V gene TRBV11-3 combines with J gene TRBJ1-1; 8 positions match TRBD1. This CDR3 spans 14 amino acids. Germline V gene lookup returns CDR1 SGHNT and CDR2 YENEEA. The V gene end was trimmed by 5 bases and the J gene end by 4 bases; junction bases not matched to a gene: 6.

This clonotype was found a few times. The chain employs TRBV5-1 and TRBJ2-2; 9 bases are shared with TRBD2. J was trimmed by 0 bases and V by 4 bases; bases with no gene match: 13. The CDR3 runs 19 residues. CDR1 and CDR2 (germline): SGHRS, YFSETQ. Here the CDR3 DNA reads TGCGCCAGCAGCCCGGGGGGCAAAGGACTAGCGCCGAACACCGGGGAGCTGTTTTTT. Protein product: CASSPGGKGLAPNTGELFF. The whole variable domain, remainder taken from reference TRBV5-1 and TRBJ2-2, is KAGVTQTPRYLIKTRGQQVTLSCSPISGHRSVSWYQQTPGQGLQFLFEYFSETQRNKGNFPGRFSGRQFSNSRSEMNVSTLELGDSALYLCASSPGGKGLAPNTGELFFGEGSRLTVL.

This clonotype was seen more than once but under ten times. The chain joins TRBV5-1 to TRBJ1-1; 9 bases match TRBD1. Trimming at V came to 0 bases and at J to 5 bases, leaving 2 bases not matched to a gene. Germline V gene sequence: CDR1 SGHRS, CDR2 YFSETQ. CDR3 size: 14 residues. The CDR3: CASSLDRGLTEAFF. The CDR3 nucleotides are TGCGCCAGCAGCTTGGACAGGGGGCTTACTGAAGCTTTCTTT.

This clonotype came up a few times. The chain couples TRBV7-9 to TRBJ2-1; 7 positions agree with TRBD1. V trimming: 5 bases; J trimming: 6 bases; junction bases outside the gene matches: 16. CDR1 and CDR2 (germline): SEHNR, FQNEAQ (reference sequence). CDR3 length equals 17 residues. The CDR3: CASSPHVKQGISNEQFF. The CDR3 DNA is TGTGCCAGCAGCCCCCACGTCAAACAGGGGATTAGCAATGAGCAGTTCTTC.

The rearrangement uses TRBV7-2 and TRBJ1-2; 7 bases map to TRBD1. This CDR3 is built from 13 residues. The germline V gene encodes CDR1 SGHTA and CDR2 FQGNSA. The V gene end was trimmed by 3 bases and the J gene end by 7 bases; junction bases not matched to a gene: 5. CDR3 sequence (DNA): TGTGCCAGCAGCTTCGACAGGGTCTCTGGCTACACCTTC. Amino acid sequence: CASSFDRVSGYTF.

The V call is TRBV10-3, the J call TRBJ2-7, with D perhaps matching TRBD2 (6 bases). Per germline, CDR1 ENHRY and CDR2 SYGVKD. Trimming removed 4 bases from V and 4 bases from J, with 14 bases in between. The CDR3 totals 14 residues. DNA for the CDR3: TGTGCCATCAGTGTGGTGGGGAGGCAGTACGAGCAGTACTTC. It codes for CAISVVGRQYEQYF.

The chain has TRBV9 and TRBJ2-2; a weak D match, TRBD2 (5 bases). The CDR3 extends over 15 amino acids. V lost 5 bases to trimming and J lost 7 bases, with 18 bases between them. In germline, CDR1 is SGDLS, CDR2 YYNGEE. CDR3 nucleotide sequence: TGTGCCAGCAGGAGGGAAAAGGGAAAACGCGGGGAGCTGTTTTTT. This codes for CASRREKGKRGELFF.

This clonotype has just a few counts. Here the CDR3 DNA reads TGTGCCAGCAGTTACGACAGGGTAACCGGGGAGCTGTTTTTT. It specifies CASSYDRVTGELFF. V gene TRBV6-5 combines with J gene TRBJ2-2, with 7 bases lining up with TRBD1. CDR1 and CDR2 (germline): MNHEY, SVGAGI. The CDR3 runs to 14 residues. V was pared by 2 bases and J by 5 bases, with 2 bases of the junction left unmatched.

CDR3 nucleotides: TGCGCCAGCAGCCCCGGGACTCGGGAGACCCAGTACTTC. This sequence encodes CASSPGTRETQYF. The chain links TRBV5-1 to TRBJ2-5, with D perhaps matching TRBD2 (6 bases). Germline V lookup: CDR1 SGHRS, CDR2 YFSETQ. Trimming left V 4 bases short and J 5 bases short, with 12 bases between. The CDR3 spans 13 residues.

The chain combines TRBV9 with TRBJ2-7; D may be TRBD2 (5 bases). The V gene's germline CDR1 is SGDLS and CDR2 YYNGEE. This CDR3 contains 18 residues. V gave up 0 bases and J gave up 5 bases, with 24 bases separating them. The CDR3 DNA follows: TGTGCCAGCAGCGTAGGTTCCCAAACTAGGCCCCCTCTCAACGAGCAGTACTTC. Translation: CASSVGSQTRPPLNEQYF.

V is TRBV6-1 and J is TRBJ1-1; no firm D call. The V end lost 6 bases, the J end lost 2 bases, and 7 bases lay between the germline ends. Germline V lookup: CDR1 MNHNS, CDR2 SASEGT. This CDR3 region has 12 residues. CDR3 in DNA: TGTGCCAGCAGATGGGCCAACACTGAAGCTTTCTTT. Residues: CASRWANTEAFF.

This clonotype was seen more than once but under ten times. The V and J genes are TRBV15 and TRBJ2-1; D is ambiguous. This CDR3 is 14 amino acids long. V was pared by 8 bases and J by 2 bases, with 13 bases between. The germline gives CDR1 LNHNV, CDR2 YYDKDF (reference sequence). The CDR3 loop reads CATASGNAYNEQFF. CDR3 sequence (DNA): TGTGCCACCGCGTCAGGTAACGCCTACAATGAGCAGTTCTTC.

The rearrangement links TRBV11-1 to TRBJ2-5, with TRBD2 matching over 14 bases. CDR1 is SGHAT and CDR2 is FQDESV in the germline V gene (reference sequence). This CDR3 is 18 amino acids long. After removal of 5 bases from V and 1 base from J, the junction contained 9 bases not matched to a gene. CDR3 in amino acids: CASSLLGLAGGLQETQYF. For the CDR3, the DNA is TGTGCCAGCAGCCTTCTAGGACTAGCGGGAGGCCTCCAAGAGACCCAGTACTTC.

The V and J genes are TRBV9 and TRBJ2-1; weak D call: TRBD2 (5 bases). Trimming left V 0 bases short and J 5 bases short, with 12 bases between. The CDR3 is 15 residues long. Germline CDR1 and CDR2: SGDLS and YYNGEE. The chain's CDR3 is CASSVGGGPNNEQFF. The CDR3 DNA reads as TGTGCCAGCAGCGTAGGTGGCGGGCCAAACAATGAGCAGTTCTTC.

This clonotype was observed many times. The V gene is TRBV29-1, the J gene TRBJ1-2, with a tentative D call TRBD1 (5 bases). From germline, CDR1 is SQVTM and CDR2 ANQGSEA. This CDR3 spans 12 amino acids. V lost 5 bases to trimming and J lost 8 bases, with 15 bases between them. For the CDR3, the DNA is TGCAGCGTTACAGAGTCGAGGGGAGGCTACACCTTC. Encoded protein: CSVTESRGGYTF. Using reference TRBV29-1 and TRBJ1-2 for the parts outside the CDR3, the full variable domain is SAVISQKPSRDICQRGTSLTIQCQVDSQVTMMFWYRQQPGQSLTLIATANQGSEATYESGFVIDKFPISRPNLTFSTLTVSNMSPEDSSIYLCSVTESRGGYTFGSGTRLTVV.